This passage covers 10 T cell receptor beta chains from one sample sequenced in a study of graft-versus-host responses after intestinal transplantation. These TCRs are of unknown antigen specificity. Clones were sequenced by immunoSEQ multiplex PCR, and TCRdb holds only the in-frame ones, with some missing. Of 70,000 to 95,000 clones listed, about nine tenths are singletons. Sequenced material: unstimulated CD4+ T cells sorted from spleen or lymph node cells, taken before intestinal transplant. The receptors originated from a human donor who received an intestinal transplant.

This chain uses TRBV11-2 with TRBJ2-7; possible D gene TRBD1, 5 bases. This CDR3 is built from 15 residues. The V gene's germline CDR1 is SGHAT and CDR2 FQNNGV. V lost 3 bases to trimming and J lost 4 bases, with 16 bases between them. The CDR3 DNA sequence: TGTGCCAGCAGCTTTAATAGACAGCTAGATTACGAGCAGTACTTC. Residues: CASSFNRQLDYEQYF.

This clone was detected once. The CDR3 is CASGLVNPQRWEEAPHEQYF. The CDR3 DNA follows: TGTGCTAGTGGTTTGGTTAATCCCCAAAGATGGGAGGAGGCCCCACACGAGCAGTACTTC. This rearrangement joins TRBV12-5 to TRBJ2-7; D perhaps matches TRBD2 (6 bases). Between the trimmed V and J ends, which lost 0 bases and 5 bases, there was a span of 29 bases. This CDR3 spans 20 amino acids. Germline assignment: CDR1 LGHNT and CDR2 FRNRAP.

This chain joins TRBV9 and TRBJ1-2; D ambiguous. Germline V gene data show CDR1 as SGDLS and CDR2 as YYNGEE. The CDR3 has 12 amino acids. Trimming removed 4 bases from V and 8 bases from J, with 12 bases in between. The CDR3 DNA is TGTGCCAGCAGCCGTCTAGAGGGCGGCTACACCTTC. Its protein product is CASSRLEGGYTF.

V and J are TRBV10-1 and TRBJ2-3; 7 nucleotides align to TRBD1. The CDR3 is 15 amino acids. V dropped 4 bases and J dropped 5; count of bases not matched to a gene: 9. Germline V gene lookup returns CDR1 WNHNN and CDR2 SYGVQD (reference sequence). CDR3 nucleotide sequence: TGCGCCAGCAGTGGAGGGGGCCGTCTCGAAGATACGCAGTATTTT. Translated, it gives CASSGGGRLEDTQYF.

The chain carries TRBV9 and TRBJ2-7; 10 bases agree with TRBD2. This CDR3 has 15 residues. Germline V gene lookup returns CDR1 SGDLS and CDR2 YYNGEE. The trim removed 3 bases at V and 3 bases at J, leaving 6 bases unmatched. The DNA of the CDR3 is TGTGCCAGCAGCGCAACAAGCGGGGGGGTCTACGAGCAGTACTTC. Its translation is CASSATSGGVYEQYF.

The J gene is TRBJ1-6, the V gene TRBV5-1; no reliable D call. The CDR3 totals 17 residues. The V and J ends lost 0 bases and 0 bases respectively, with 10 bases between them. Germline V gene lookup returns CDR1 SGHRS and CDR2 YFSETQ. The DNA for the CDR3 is TGCGCCAGCAGCTTGGGACTTCCGAGCTCCTATAATTCACCCCTCCACTTT. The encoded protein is CASSLGLPSSYNSPLHF.

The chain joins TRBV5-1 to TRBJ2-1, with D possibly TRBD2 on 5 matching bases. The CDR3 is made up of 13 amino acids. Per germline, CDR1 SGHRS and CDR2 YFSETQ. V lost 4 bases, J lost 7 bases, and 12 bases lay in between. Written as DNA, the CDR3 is TGCGCCAGCAGCCCTAGGCCGGGGAATGAGCAGTTCTTC. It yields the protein CASSPRPGNEQFF.

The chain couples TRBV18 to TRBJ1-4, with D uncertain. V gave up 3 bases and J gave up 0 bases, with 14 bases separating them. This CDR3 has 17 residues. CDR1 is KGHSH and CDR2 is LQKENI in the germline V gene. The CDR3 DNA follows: TGTGCCAGCTCACCCCGCACCCCCGGTGCAACTAATGAAAAACTGTTTTTT. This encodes CASSPRTPGATNEKLFF.

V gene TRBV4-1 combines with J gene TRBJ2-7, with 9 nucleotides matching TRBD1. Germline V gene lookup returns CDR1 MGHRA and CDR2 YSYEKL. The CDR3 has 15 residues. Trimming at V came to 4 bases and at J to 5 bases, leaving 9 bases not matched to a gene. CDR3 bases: TGCGCCAGCAGCCCCTTTGGGACAGGGAAGCACGAGCAGTACTTC. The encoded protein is CASSPFGTGKHEQYF.

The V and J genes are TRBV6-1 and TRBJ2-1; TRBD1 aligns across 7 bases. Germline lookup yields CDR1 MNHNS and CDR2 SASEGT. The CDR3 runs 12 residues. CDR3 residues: CAIGPRGNEQFF. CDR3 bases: TGTGCGATCGGACCCAGGGGGAATGAGCAGTTCTTC.